Below, 8 T cell receptor beta chains from the same sample are listed, as sequenced in a study of T cells in tumors after PD-1 blockade. The repertoire was sequenced with immunoSEQ multiplex PCR; TCRdb's copy has only in-frame clones and lacks some. The sample has around 45,000 clones, 75% to 80% seen once; the top ten hold 16%. Sequencing was performed on PBMCs, taken before anti-PD-1 treatment. Receptor source: a human donor with basal cell carcinoma.

This clone was seen only a few times. The V gene is TRBV6-5, the J gene TRBJ1-1, with no clear D. V was pared by 6 bases and J by 0 bases, with 2 bases between. The CDR3 runs 11 residues. Germline V gene data show CDR1 as MNHEY and CDR2 as SVGAGI. CDR3 bases: TGTGCCAGCAGGGTGAACACTGAAGCTTTCTTT. The encoded protein is CASRVNTEAFF.

The CDR3 loop reads CASSASAYEQYF. CDR3 bases: TGTGCCAGTAGTGCCTCAGCATACGAGCAGTACTTC. The chain carries TRBV19 and TRBJ2-7; no clear D. The CDR3 is made up of 12 amino acids. Deletions cut 5 bases from V and 4 bases from J, with 9 bases between. Germline V gene lookup returns CDR1 LNHDA and CDR2 SQIVND (reference sequence). Using reference TRBV19 and TRBJ2-7 for the parts outside the CDR3, the full variable domain is DGGITQSPKYLFRKEGQNVTLSCEQNLNHDAMYWYRQDPGQGLRLIYYSQIVNDFQKGDIAEGYSVSREKKESFPLTVTSAQKNPTAFYLCASSASAYEQYFGPGTRLTVT.

V usage is TRBV7-9 and J usage is TRBJ1-1, with D possibly matching TRBD1 (5 bases). Germline CDR1 is SEHNR and CDR2 is FQNEAQ (reference sequence). V lost 2 bases, J lost 4 bases, and 11 bases lay in between. The CDR3 contains 14 residues. The CDR3 reads CASSLHLGGTEAFF. DNA for the CDR3: TGTGCCAGCAGCTTACATCTGGGGGGCACTGAAGCTTTCTTT. The full variable domain, completed using reference TRBV7-9 and TRBJ1-1, is DTGVSQNPRHKITKRGQNVTFRCDPISEHNRLYWYRQTLGQGPEFLTYFQNEAQLEKSRLLSDRFSAERPKGSFSTLEIQRTEQGDSAMYLCASSLHLGGTEAFFGQGTRLTVV.

This clone was observed a few times. The gene calls are TRBV28 and TRBJ1-1, with unresolved D. The V gene lost 0 bases and the J gene lost 8 bases, with 7 bases spanning the gap. Germline V gives CDR1 MDHEN, CDR2 SYDVKM. CDR3 length equals 12 residues. CDR3 nucleotides: TGTGCCAGCAGTTTATGGCCAGCAGAAGCTTTCTTT. Its translation is CASSLWPAEAFF. The full variable domain, with the rest looked up from reference TRBV28 and TRBJ1-1, is DVKVTQSSRYLVKRTGEKVFLECVQDMDHENMFWYRQDPGLGLRLIYFSYDVKMKEKGDIPEGYSVSREKKERFSLILESASTNQTSMYLCASSLWPAEAFFGQGTRLTVV.

The V and J genes are TRBV19 and TRBJ2-2; D possibly corresponds to TRBD1 (5 bases). CDR1 and CDR2 from the germline V gene are LNHDA and SQIVND (reference sequence). V was shortened by 6 bases and J by 1 base, with 9 bases between the two germline ends. The length of the CDR3 is 14 residues. The CDR3 DNA reads TGTGCCAGTAGCTCCGGACAGAACACCGGGGAGCTGTTTTTT. Translation gives CASSSGQNTGELFF.

The gene calls are TRBV5-6 and TRBJ2-3; TRBD2 aligns across 12 bases. This CDR3 spans 17 amino acids. Germline V gene lookup returns CDR1 SGHDT and CDR2 YYEEEE. Germline trimming cut 2 bases from V and 6 bases from J; bases unmatched to any gene: 10. CDR3 sequence: CASSFFGLAGGVDTQYF. CDR3 DNA: TGTGCCAGCAGCTTTTTCGGGCTAGCGGGAGGGGTTGATACGCAGTATTTT.

This clone has a single count. The chain recombines TRBV6-5 with TRBJ2-1; D ambiguous. This CDR3 region has 14 residues. V lost 5 bases and J lost 1, with 9 bases in between. Germline assignment: CDR1 MNHEY and CDR2 SVGAGI. The CDR3 spells CASSRTDSYNEQFF. In DNA, the CDR3 is TGTGCCAGCAGTAGGACGGATTCCTACAATGAGCAGTTCTTC.

The V gene is TRBV4-2, the J gene TRBJ1-3; no clear D. With 4 bases removed from V and 3 bases from J, the gap between germline ends came to 19 bases. The CDR3 covers 17 residues. Germline V gene data show CDR1 as LGHNA and CDR2 as YNFKEQ. The CDR3 nucleotides read TGTGCCAGCAGCCTAACCCTCCCAGAACGGCTTGGAAACACCATATATTTT. Its protein is CASSLTLPERLGNTIYF.